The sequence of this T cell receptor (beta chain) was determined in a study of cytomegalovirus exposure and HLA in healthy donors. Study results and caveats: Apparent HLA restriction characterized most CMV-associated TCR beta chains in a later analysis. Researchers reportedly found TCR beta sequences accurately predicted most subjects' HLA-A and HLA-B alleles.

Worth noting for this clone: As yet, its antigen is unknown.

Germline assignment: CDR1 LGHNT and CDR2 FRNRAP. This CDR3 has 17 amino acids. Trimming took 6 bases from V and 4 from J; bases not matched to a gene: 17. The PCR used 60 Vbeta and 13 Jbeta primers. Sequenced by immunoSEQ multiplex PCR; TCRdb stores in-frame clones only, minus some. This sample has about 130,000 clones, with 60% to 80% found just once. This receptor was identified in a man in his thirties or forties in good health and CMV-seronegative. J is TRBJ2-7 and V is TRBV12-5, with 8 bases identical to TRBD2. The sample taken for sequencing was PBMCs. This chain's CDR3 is CASGLARTGTSVYEQYF. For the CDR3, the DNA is TGTGCTAGTGGCCTAGCACGAACCGGGACTAGTGTGTACGAGCAGTACTTC. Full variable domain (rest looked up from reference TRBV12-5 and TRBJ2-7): DARVTQTPRHKVTEMGQEVTMRCQPILGHNTVFWYRQTMMQGLELLAYFRNRAPLDDSGMPKDRFSAEMPDATLATLKIQPSEPRDSAVYFCASGLARTGTSVYEQYFGPGTRLTVT.